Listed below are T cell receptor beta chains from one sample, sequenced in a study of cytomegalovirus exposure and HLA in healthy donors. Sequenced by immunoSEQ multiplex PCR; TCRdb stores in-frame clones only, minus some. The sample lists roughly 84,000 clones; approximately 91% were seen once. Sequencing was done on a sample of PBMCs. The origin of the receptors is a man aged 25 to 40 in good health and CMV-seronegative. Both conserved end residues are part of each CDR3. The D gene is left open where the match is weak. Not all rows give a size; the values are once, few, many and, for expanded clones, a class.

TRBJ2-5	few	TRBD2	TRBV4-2	CASSPGTSAQETQYF	TGTGCCAGCAGCCCGGGGACTAGCGCTCAAGAGACCCAGTACTTC
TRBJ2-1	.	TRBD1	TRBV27	CASSPGTGGHEQFF	TGTGCCAGCTCCCCCGGGACAGGGGGCCATGAGCAGTTCTTC
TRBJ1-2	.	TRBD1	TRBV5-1	CASSLATGQGFGGYTF	TGCGCCAGCAGCTTGGCCACTGGACAGGGCTTTGGTGGCTACACCTTC
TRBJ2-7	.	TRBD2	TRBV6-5	CASRVLAGGTQQYF	TGTGCCAGCAGGGTACTAGCGGGGGGGACACAGCAGTACTTC
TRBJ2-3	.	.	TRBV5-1	CASSLGSSGITDTQYF	TGCGCCAGCAGCTTGGGGAGTAGCGGCATCACAGATACGCAGTATTTT
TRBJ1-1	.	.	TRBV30	CAWSGQRNTEAFF	TGTGCCTGGAGTGGCCAGCGGAACACTGAAGCTTTCTTT
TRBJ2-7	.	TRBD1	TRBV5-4	CASSLRGQAYEQYF	TGTGCCAGCAGCTTGCGGGGACAGGCCTACGAGCAGTACTTC
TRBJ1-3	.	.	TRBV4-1	CASSQDRENTIYF	TGCGCCAGCAGCCAAGACCGGGAAAACACCATATATTTT
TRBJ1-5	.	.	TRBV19	CASTLTATYSNQPQHF	TGTGCCAGTACCTTGACAGCTACTTATAGCAATCAGCCCCAGCATTTT
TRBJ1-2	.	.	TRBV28	CASRQPGARSGYTF	TGTGCCAGCAGGCAACCAGGGGCTAGGTCTGGCTACACCTTC
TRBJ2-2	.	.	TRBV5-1	CASSLAGTGELFF	TGCGCCAGCAGCTTGGCCGGTACCGGGGAGCTGTTTTTT
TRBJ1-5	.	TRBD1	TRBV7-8	CASSSPGGTGDYSNQPQHF	TGTGCCAGCAGCTCTCCTGGGGGGACAGGGGACTATAGCAATCAGCCCCAGCATTTT
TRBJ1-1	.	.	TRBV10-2	CASSEPGMNTEAFF	TGCGCCAGCAGTGAGCCAGGAATGAACACTGAAGCTTTCTTT
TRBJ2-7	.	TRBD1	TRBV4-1	CASSQAWDSTYEQYF	TGCGCCAGCAGCCAAGCCTGGGACAGCACTTACGAGCAGTACTTC
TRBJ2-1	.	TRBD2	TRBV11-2	CASSLPSGSSEQFF	TGTGCCAGCAGCTTACCTAGCGGGAGCTCTGAGCAGTTCTTC
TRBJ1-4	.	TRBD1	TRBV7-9	CASSLLTGVDEKLFF	TGTGCCAGCAGCTTACTGACAGGGGTAGATGAAAAACTGTTTTTT
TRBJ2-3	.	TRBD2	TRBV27	CASSQPLLAGGYSTQYF	TGTGCCAGCAGCCAACCCCTACTAGCGGGAGGGTATAGTACGCAGTATTTT
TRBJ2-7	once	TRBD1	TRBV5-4	CASSLLQGGVRTYEQYF	TGTGCCAGCAGCTTGCTACAGGGGGGCGTCCGCACCTACGAGCAGTACTTC
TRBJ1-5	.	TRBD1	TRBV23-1	CASTGTVYSNQPQHF	TGCGCCAGCACCGGGACAGTTTATAGCAATCAGCCCCAGCATTTT
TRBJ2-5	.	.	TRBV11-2	CASTEAGETQYF	TGTGCCAGCACAGAGGCGGGGGAGACCCAGTACTTC
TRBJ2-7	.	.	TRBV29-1	CSVEDRGDSPYEQYF	TGCAGCGTTGAAGATCGCGGGGACAGTCCCTACGAGCAGTACTTC
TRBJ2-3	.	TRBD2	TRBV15	CATSRDRGGSADTQYF	TGTGCCACCAGCAGAGATCGGGGCGGGAGTGCAGATACGCAGTATTTT
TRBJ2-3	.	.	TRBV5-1	CASSSPRGTDTQYF	TGCGCCAGCAGCTCCCCCCGGGGCACAGATACGCAGTATTTT
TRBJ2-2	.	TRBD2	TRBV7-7	CASSRGLAGGGTGELFF	TGTGCTAGCAGCCGGGGACTAGCGGGAGGCGGGACCGGGGAGCTGTTTTTT
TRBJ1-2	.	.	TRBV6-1	CARSYRKDNYGYTF	TGTGCCAGGTCATACAGGAAAGACAACTATGGCTACACCTTC
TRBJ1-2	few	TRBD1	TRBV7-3	CASSLTGEYGYTF	TGTGCCAGCAGCTTGACAGGGGAGTATGGCTACACCTTC
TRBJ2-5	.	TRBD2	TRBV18	CASSLGAGVSETQYF	TGTGCCAGCTCCCTAGGGGCGGGAGTCAGTGAGACCCAGTACTTC
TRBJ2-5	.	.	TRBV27	CASSLWQGGETQYF	TGTGCCAGCAGTTTATGGCAGGGCGGAGAGACCCAGTACTTC